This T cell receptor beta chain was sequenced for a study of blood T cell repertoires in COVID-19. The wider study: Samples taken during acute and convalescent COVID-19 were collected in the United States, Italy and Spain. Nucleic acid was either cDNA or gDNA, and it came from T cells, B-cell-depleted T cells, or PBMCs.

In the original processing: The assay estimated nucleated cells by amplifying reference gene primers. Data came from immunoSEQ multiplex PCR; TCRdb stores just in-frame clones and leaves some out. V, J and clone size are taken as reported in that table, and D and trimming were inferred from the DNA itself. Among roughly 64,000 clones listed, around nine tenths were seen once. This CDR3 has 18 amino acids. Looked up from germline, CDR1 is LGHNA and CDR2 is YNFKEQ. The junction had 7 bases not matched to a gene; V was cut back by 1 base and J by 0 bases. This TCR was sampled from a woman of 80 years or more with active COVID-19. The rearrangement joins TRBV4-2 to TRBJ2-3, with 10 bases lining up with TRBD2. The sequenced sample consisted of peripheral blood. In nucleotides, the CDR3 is TGTGCCAGCAGCCAAGCCCGGCTAGCGGGAGATAGCACAGATACGCAGTATTTT. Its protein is CASSQARLAGDSTDTQYF.